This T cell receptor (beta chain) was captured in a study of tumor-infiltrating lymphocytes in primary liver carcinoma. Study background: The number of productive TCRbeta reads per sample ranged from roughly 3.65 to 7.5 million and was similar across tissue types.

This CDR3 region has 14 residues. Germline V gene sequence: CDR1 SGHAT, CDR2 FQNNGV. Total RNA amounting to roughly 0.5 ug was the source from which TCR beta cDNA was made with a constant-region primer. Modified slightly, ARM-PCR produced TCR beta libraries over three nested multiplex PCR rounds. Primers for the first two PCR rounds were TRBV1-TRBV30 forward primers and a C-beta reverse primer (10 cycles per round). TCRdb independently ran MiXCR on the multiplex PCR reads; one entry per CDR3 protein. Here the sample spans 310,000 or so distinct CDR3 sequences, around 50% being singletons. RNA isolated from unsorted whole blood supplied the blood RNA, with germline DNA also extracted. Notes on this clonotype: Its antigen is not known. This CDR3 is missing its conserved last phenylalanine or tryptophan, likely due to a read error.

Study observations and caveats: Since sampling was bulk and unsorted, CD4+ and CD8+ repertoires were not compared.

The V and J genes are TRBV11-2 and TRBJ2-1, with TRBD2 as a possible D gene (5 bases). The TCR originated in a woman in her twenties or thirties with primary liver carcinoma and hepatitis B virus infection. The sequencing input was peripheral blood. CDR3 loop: CPSSLGWESAEQFL. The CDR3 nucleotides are TGTCCCAGCAGCTTAGGGTGGGAGAGTGCTGAGCAGTTCTTA.